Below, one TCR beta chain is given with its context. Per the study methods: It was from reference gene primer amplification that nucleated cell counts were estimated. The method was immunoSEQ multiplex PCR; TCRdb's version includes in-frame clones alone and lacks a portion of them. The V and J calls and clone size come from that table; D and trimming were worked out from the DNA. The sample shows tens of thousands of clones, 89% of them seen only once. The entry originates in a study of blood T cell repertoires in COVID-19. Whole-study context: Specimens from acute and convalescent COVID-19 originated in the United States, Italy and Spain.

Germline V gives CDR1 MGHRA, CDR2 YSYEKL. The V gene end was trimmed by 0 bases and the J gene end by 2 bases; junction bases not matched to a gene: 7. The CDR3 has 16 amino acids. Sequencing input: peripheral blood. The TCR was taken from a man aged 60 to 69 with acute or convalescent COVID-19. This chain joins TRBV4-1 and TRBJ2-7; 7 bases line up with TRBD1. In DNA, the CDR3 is TGCGCCAGCAGCCAAGATCGCGGACAGGCTACCTACGAGCAGTACTTC. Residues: CASSQDRGQATYEQYF.